Listed below are T cell receptor beta chains from one sample, sequenced in a study of blood T cell repertoires in COVID-19. Some clones are missing from TCRdb's copy, which holds only in-frame ones; the method was immunoSEQ multiplex PCR. This sample has approximately 400,000 clones, with more than 70% found just once. Sequenced: peripheral blood. The receptors originated from a woman aged 50 to 60 with COVID-19, enrolled during active disease. CDR3s include the opening cysteine and the closing phenylalanine or tryptophan. A D gene is named only where the DNA matches it firmly. The listing skips clone size in some rows; elsewhere it reads once, few, many or a size class.

V,size,D,J,DNA,CDR3
TRBV5-1,-,-,TRBJ1-1,TGCGCCAGCAGCAACGGAGGGGAGGACACTGAAGCTTTCTTT,CASSNGGEDTEAFF
TRBV6-1,-,TRBD1,TRBJ1-2,TGTGCCAGCAGTGAAGCGGGACAGGGGGCTTTTGAGGATGGCTACACCTTC,CASSEAGQGAFEDGYTF
TRBV6-5,-,-,TRBJ1-3,TGTGCCAGCAGTTACTCACGAGGGTTCGGAAACACCATATATTTT,CASSYSRGFGNTIYF
TRBV4-2,-,-,TRBJ1-1,TGTGCCTCAACCTGGGGGGACACTGAAGCTTTCTTT,CASTWGDTEAFF
TRBV7-2,-,-,TRBJ1-4,TGTGCCAGCAGCAGCCAAGGGGCAGGGGAAAAACTGTTTTTT,CASSSQGAGEKLFF
TRBV3-1/TRBV3-2,-,-,TRBJ1-2,TGTGCCAGCAGCCGCGGGGCGCTCTTTAGGTATGGCTACACCTTC,CASSRGALFRYGYTF
TRBV27,once,TRBD2,TRBJ2-2,TGTGCCAGCAGTTCTCTAGCGGGGGATCTGGGCGGGGAGCTGTTTTTT,CASSSLAGDLGGELFF
TRBV9,once,-,TRBJ1-1,TGTGCCAGCAGCGTAGCGGAGGACAGACCGAACACTGAAGCTTTCTTT,CASSVAEDRPNTEAFF
TRBV6-5,-,TRBD1,TRBJ2-3,TGTGCCAGCAGTCCGGACAGGGTGGGCACAGATACGCAGTATTTT,CASSPDRVGTDTQYF
TRBV4-1,once,TRBD1,TRBJ2-2,TGCGCCAGCAGCCCTGGAGGGGCAGGGGGCGTCACCGGGGAGCTGTTTTTT,CASSPGGAGGVTGELFF
TRBV5-1,-,-,TRBJ1-3,TGCGCCAGCAGCTTGTATCAACAGGGTGTTTCTGGAAACACCATATATTTT,CASSLYQQGVSGNTIYF
TRBV7-3,-,-,TRBJ2-5,TGTGCCAGCAGCTTACTACTCGGGGGGCGAGAGACCCAGTACTTC,CASSLLLGGRETQYF
TRBV29-1,-,-,TRBJ1-1,TGCAGCGTTCAATCGATCAGGGGCGATGAAGCTTTCTTT,CSVQSIRGDEAFF
TRBV7-9,-,-,TRBJ1-4,TGTGCCAGCAGCCCTTCGGAAGACGGGTACAATGAAAAACTGTTTTTT,CASSPSEDGYNEKLFF
TRBV6-2/TRBV6-3,-,-,TRBJ2-1,TGTGCCAGCAGTTACTTCCGGGGTTCCGTTGAGCAGTTCTTC,CASSYFRGSVEQFF
TRBV4-1,-,TRBD1,TRBJ1-4,TGCGCCAGCAGCCAAGGTCGACAGGGTAGAAATGAAAAACTGTTTTTT,CASSQGRQGRNEKLFF
TRBV3-1/TRBV3-2,-,TRBD1,TRBJ1-2,TGTGCCAGCAGCCTCGGGACAGATGGAACCTATGGCTACACCTTC,CASSLGTDGTYGYTF
TRBV6-5,-,-,TRBJ1-2,TGTGCCAGCAGTTACTCGCCACAGGGTGAGAGTGGCTACACCTTC,CASSYSPQGESGYTF
TRBV30,-,-,TRBJ1-1,TGTGCCGGGAAAAGGGGGGGCCCTGAAGCTTTCTTT,CAGKRGGPEAFF
TRBV5-1,few,TRBD1,TRBJ2-7,TGCGCCAGCAGCTTTGAGACAGGGGGCTACGAGCAGTACTTC,CASSFETGGYEQYF
TRBV3-1/TRBV3-2,-,TRBD1,TRBJ2-2,TGTGCCAGCAGCCTTACGGGACAGGGGGAAACCGGGGAGCTGTTTTTT,CASSLTGQGETGELFF
TRBV19,-,-,TRBJ1-3,TGTGCCAGTAGTATCGGGGGAGACGGAAACACCATATATTTT,CASSIGGDGNTIYF
TRBV7-9,-,-,TRBJ1-1,TGTGCCAGCAACAAGTGGCCCAGGGCCCTAGGCCGACGGGCAATTCATGATGCTTTCTTT,CASNKWPRALGRRAIHDAFF
TRBV11-2,-,-,TRBJ2-7,TGTGCCAGCAGCGCCGACAGTTCTTATATCCAAGAGCAGTACTTC,CASSADSSYIQEQYF
TRBV7-9,-,-,TRBJ2-1,TGTGCCAGCAGCCCTCAGGGCAATGAGCAGTTCTTC,CASSPQGNEQFF
TRBV7-9,-,TRBD2,TRBJ2-3,TGTGCCAGCAGCACCGGGGCAGGAGCGGGGAATACGCAGTATTTT,CASSTGAGAGNTQYF
TRBV19,-,-,TRBJ1-2,TGTGCCAGTAGCTACAGGGTCATTGATGGCTACACCTTC,CASSYRVIDGYTF
TRBV19,-,TRBD2,TRBJ2-7,TGTGCCAGTAGTAGGACTAGCGGAGGGGACGAGCAGTACTTC,CASSRTSGGDEQYF
TRBV9,-,TRBD1,TRBJ1-4,TGTGCCAGCAGCGTATTTTGGACAGGGTGGGAAAAACTGTTTTTT,CASSVFWTGWEKLFF
TRBV27,-,-,TRBJ1-1,TGTGCCAGCAGTTTGTCCCCGGCTAGGTTGAACACTGAAGCTTTCTTT,CASSLSPARLNTEAFF
TRBV19,-,TRBD1,TRBJ2-7,TGTGCCAGTAGTACCCGGGACAGGGGGCTCGACGAGCAGTACTTC,CASSTRDRGLDEQYF
TRBV5-6,-,TRBD1,TRBJ1-2,TGTGCCAGCAGCCCCCTACGGGGCAGGGGGTATGGCTACACCTTC,CASSPLRGRGYGYTF
TRBV7-2,-,-,TRBJ1-3,TGTGCCAGCAGCCCAGGGAGAGGGGGGGTAAACACCATATATTTT,CASSPGRGGVNTIYF
TRBV2,few,TRBD1,TRBJ2-3,TGTGCCAGCAAGGGACAGATTAACACAGATACGCAGTATTTT,CASKGQINTDTQYF
TRBV28,-,TRBD1,TRBJ1-2,TGTGCCAGCACCGTGGGGACAGGGGGCTTTGGCTACACCTTC,CASTVGTGGFGYTF
TRBV12-3/TRBV12-4,-,-,TRBJ2-2,TGTGCCAGCAGTACTAACACCGGGGAGCTGTTTTTT,CASSTNTGELFF
TRBV7-9,-,TRBD1,TRBJ2-2,TGTGCCAGCAGCTTCGACAGGGGGAATATCGCCGGGGAGCTGTTTTTT,CASSFDRGNIAGELFF
TRBV18,few,TRBD2,TRBJ2-1,TGTGCCAGCTCACCCGGGACTAGCGGTGACAATGAGCAGTTCTTC,CASSPGTSGDNEQFF
TRBV18,once,TRBD1,TRBJ1-1,TGTGCCAGCTCACCATCTACAGGGGACACTGAAGCTTTCTTT,CASSPSTGDTEAFF
TRBV10-2,-,-,TRBJ1-4,TGCGCCAGCAGTGAGTCGAGAGGATCTGGTGAAAAACTGTTTTTT,CASSESRGSGEKLFF
TRBV27,-,TRBD1,TRBJ1-2,TGTGCCAGCAGTAAGGGACAGGGTCACTATGGCTACACCTTC,CASSKGQGHYGYTF
TRBV6-2/TRBV6-3,-,-,TRBJ2-1,TGTGCCAGCAGTTCTTACGACACGAAGTTAAATGAGCAGTTCTTC,CASSSYDTKLNEQFF
TRBV4-1,once,-,TRBJ2-7,TGCGCCAGCAGCCAGCCCGGTGGGAGGCGCGAGCAGTACTTC,CASSQPGGRREQYF
TRBV14,-,-,TRBJ1-1,TGTGCCAGCAGCCAAGATTGGGCCGCGAACACTGAAGCTTTCTTT,CASSQDWAANTEAFF
TRBV6-5,-,-,TRBJ1-1,TGTGCCAGCGCCTCGGGTACTGAAGCTTTCTTT,CASASGTEAFF
TRBV3-1/TRBV3-2,-,-,TRBJ1-1,TGTGCCAGCAGCCAAGTGGGGGGGGCGAACACTGAAGCTTTCTTT,CASSQVGGANTEAFF
TRBV19,-,-,TRBJ2-5,TGTGCCAGTAGTCCACAATCTGGGGGGCAAGAGACCCAGTACTTC,CASSPQSGGQETQYF
TRBV5-1,-,TRBD2,TRBJ2-5,TGCGCCAGCAGCTTGACCCCAACTAGCGGGGGGAAAGAGACCCAGTACTTC,CASSLTPTSGGKETQYF
TRBV15,-,-,TRBJ2-1,TGTGCCACCAGCAGAGGTGGGAGTGGATATGAGCAGTTCTTC,CATSRGGSGYEQFF